The present T cell receptor (beta chain) was sequenced within a study of T-cell memory formation after mild COVID-19. Study-level results: The authors left the SARS-CoV-2 specificity of second-wave clones peaking on day 37 unconfirmed.

This clonotype showed up just a few times. No antigen is known for it. The authors produced TCR alpha and TCR beta cDNA libraries with sample barcodes and UMIs by 5'RACE using constant-segment primers. TCRdb used MiXCR to reprocess the 5' RACE reads, holding one entry per CDR3 protein. Of approximately 250,000 distinct CDR3 sequences in the sample, 15% to 20% were seen once. Trimming stripped 1 base from V and 0 bases from J, with 10 bases between. The CDR3 loop spans 15 amino acids. Germline V CDR1 and CDR2: SGHVS, FQNEAQ. The material sequenced was PBMCs or a T cell subset sorted from them (not recorded which). The chain combines TRBV7-8 with TRBJ2-7, with D perhaps matching TRBD1 (6 bases). The clonotype was recovered from a man aged 18 to 30 who had mild COVID-19 (a few samples of this study predate the infection). Cell type and time point are not known. This chain's CDR3 is CASSLGGPGSYEQYF. CDR3 coding DNA: TGTGCCAGCAGCTTAGGGGGGCCAGGCTCCTACGAGCAGTACTTC.